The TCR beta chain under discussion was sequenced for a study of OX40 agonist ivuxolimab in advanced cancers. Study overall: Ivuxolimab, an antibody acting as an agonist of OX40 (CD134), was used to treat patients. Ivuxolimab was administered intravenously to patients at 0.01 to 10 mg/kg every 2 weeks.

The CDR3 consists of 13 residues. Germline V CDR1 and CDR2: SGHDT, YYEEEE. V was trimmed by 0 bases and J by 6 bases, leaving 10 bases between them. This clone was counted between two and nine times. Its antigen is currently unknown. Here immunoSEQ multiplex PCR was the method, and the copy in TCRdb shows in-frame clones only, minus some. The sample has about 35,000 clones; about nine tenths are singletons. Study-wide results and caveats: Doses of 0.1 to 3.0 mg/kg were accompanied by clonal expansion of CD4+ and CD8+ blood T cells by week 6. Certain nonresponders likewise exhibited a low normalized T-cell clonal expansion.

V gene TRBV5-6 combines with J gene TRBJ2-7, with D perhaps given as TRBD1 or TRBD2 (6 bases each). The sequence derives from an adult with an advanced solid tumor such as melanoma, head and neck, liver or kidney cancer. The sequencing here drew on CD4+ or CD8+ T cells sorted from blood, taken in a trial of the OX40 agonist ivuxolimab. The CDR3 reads CASSLEGGGEQYF. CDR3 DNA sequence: TGTGCCAGCAGCTTGGAGGGGGGCGGCGAGCAGTACTTC.